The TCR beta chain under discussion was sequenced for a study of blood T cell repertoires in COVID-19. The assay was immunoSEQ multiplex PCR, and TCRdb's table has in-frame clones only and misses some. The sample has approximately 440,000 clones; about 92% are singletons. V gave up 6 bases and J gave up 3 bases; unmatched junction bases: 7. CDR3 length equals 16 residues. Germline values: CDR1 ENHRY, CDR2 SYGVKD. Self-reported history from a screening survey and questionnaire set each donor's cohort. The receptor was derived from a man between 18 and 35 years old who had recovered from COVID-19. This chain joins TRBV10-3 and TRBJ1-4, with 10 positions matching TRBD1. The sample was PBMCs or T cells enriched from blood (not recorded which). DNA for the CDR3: TGTGCCATCAGCCGGACAGGGGGGGGACCTAATGAAAAACTGTTTTTT. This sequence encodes CAISRTGGGPNEKLFF.